The following is a T cell receptor (beta chain) sequence with its context. Germline V CDR1 and CDR2: MDHEN, SYDVKM. The V and J ends lost 7 bases and 3 bases, in that order; junction bases with no gene match: 12. The CDR3 length is 15 residues. Categorization into cohorts depended on clinical history that participants reported. Recovery meant two consecutive negative NP/OP PCR tests, professional clearance, or resolved symptoms. The data belong to a study of blood T cell repertoires in COVID-19. The wider study: PBMCs, B-cell-depleted T cells, or T cells provided the cDNA or gDNA that made up the material.

In the source study's methods: Nucleated cell number was recorded as an estimate derived from reference gene primer amplification. Libraries were prepared by immunoSEQ multiplex PCR; TCRdb keeps only in-frame clonotypes and omits some of them. The DNA gave D and trimming, while V, J and clone size come from that table. This repertoire shows approximately 200,000 clones, roughly 80% found once; its top ten account for around 7%. Material: PBMCs or T cells enriched from blood (not recorded which). The chain employs TRBV28 and TRBJ2-7; 7 positions match TRBD1. This TCR derives from a man aged 40-55 years who had recovered from COVID-19. The CDR3 DNA reads as TGTGCCAGCAACGAACCCACAGGGGCCCGCTACGAGCAGTACTTC. This sequence encodes CASNEPTGARYEQYF.